These 27 T cell receptor beta chains came from one sample sequenced in a study of shared clonotypes between healthy human individuals. Profiled with immunoSEQ multiplex PCR; TCRdb holds only in-frame clones, not every one. The repertoire holds 2 million to 2.5 million clones, with 85% to 95% as singletons. The source material was naive CD4+ T cells from PBMCs. The subset was: CD45RA+ positively selected. The receptors come from a young man in good health. Some clones in this sample may be carry-over from other donors' samples.

This clone was recorded a few times. Other DNA sequences within the sample encode an identical CDR3. The chain joins TRBV2 to TRBJ2-3; D not certain. Germline V lookup: CDR1 SNHLY, CDR2 FYNNEI. With 4 bases removed from V and 2 bases from J, the gap between germline ends came to 1 base. The CDR3 totals 11 residues. CDR3 DNA sequence: TGTGCCAGCAGTGCCACAGATACGCAGTATTTT. This gives the protein CASSATDTQYF.

This clone was observed a single time. The chain links TRBV4-1 to TRBJ1-5; tentatively, D is TRBD1 (6 bases). The CDR3 is made up of 15 amino acids. Germline CDR1 reads MGHRA; CDR2 reads YSYEKL. Trimming shortened V by 3 bases and J by 4 bases, and 13 bases separated the two germline ends. CDR3 DNA: TGCGCCAGCAGCCAGGGGAGGACAGCGAATCAGCCCCAGCATTTT. It is translated as CASSQGRTANQPQHF.

CDR3 amino acids: CASRTRETYNEQFF. In DNA, the CDR3 is TGTGCCAGTAGGACCCGGGAAACCTACAATGAGCAGTTCTTC. The chain employs TRBV19 and TRBJ2-1; the D gene is possibly TRBD2 (5 bases). Germline CDR1 reads LNHDA; CDR2 reads SQIVND (reference sequence). V was trimmed by 6 bases and J by 2 bases, leaving 11 bases between them. This CDR3 region has 14 residues. Looking up the rest from reference TRBV19 and TRBJ2-1 gives the full variable domain: DGGITQSPKYLFRKEGQNVTLSCEQNLNHDAMYWYRQDPGQGLRLIYYSQIVNDFQKGDIAEGYSVSREKKESFPLTVTSAQKNPTAFYLCASRTRETYNEQFFGPGTRLTVL.

This clone was observed a single time. V and J are TRBV29-1 and TRBJ2-3; the match to TRBD2 covers 7 bases. The trim removed 4 bases at V and 6 bases at J, leaving 7 bases unmatched. Germline V gives CDR1 SQVTM, CDR2 ANQGSEA. CDR3 length: 13 amino acids. The CDR3 sequence: CSVVGVLADTQYF. The CDR3 region has the DNA TGCAGCGTTGTGGGGGTACTAGCGGATACGCAGTATTTT.

The table lists this clone with a count of one. The V call is TRBV7-3, the J call TRBJ2-1, with 8 positions matching TRBD2. The ends lost 5 bases at V and 6 bases at J; junction bases unmatched: 6. CDR1 and CDR2 from the germline V gene are SGHTA and FQGTGA. This CDR3 spans 14 amino acids. This CDR3 is CASSREGFSNEQFF. In DNA form, the CDR3 reads TGTGCCAGCAGCCGGGAGGGGTTCTCCAATGAGCAGTTCTTC.

CDR3 bases: TGTGCCAGCAGCAACTCGGGGTGGGAGACCCAGTACTTC. This gives the protein CASSNSGWETQYF. The V and J genes are TRBV6-5 and TRBJ2-5, with D possibly being TRBD2 (5 bases). This CDR3 spans 13 amino acids. V was trimmed by 6 bases and J by 5 bases, leaving 13 bases between them. Germline CDR1 is MNHEY and CDR2 is SVGAGI.

This chain connects TRBV9 to TRBJ2-5, with D maybe TRBD1 (6 bases). V gave up 3 bases and J gave up 5 bases, with 20 bases separating them. This CDR3 comprises 16 residues. Germline values: CDR1 SGDLS, CDR2 YYNGEE. The CDR3 reads CASSERGHPLGETQYF. The CDR3 DNA follows: TGTGCCAGCAGCGAGAGGGGACATCCCCTGGGGGAGACCCAGTACTTC.

The genes are TRBV11-2 and TRBJ2-5; 7 bases align to TRBD1. Losses at the gene ends were 3 bases for V and 5 bases for J; bases not matched to a gene: 9. The CDR3 is made up of 15 amino acids. Germline V lookup: CDR1 SGHAT, CDR2 FQNNGV. As DNA, the CDR3 is TGTGCCAGCAGCTTTACAGGGGCGGAGGAGGAGACCCAGTACTTC. Residues: CASSFTGAEEETQYF.

This rearrangement joins TRBV28 to TRBJ2-3, with D perhaps TRBD1 or TRBD2 (6 bases each). Trimming pared 6 bases from V and 6 bases from J, leaving 22 bases between. The CDR3 runs 16 residues. Germline V lookup: CDR1 MDHEN, CDR2 SYDVKM. The CDR3 DNA reads TGTGCCAGCAGGGGGGCAGCCGCGGGGTCAGGGGATACGCAGTATTTT. The encoded protein is CASRGAAAGSGDTQYF.

The rearrangement joins TRBV29-1 to TRBJ2-1; no firm D call. CDR1 and CDR2 from the germline V gene are SQVTM and ANQGSEA. This CDR3 has 13 residues. With 2 bases removed from V and 9 bases from J, the gap between germline ends came to 14 bases. CDR3 sequence reads: CSVERRSGGEQFF. The CDR3 nucleotides are TGCAGCGTTGAAAGGAGATCGGGCGGTGAGCAGTTCTTC.

Written as DNA, the CDR3 is TGTGCCAGCAGTCCTTGGTGGGACACTGAAGCTTTCTTT. Amino acid sequence: CASSPWWDTEAFF. The chain combines TRBV28 with TRBJ1-1; D gene ambiguous. CDR1 MDHEN and CDR2 SYDVKM come from the germline V gene. V lost 5 bases and J lost 3, with 10 bases in between. The CDR3 sequence is 13 residues long. The whole variable domain, filled in from reference TRBV28 and TRBJ1-1, reads DVKVTQSSRYLVKRTGEKVFLECVQDMDHENMFWYRQDPGLGLRLIYFSYDVKMKEKGDIPEGYSVSREKKERFSLILESASTNQTSMYLCASSPWWDTEAFFGQGTRLTVV.

The CDR3 DNA reads as TGTGCCAGCAGTCCGGGACGTCCGCTTGAAAAACTGTTTTTT. As protein: CASSPGRPLEKLFF. The V call is TRBV28, the J call TRBJ1-4, with D possibly TRBD1 on 5 matching bases. The ends were cut back, 5 bases at V and 7 bases at J, with 14 bases in the middle. Per the germline V gene, CDR1 is MDHEN and CDR2 is SYDVKM. The CDR3 is 14 amino acids.

Note on this clone: Additional DNA sequences in this sample encode the identical CDR3. CDR3 amino acids: CASSFSSDTQYF. CDR3 DNA: TGTGCCAGCAGCTTCTCTTCAGATACGCAGTATTTT. This chain uses TRBV7-2 with TRBJ2-3; D uncertain. V was pared by 3 bases and J by 4 bases, with 5 bases between. The CDR3 consists of 12 residues. The germline V gene encodes CDR1 SGHTA and CDR2 FQGNSA.

The rearrangement links TRBV5-4 to TRBJ2-5; 10 bases match TRBD2. Losses at the gene ends were 4 bases for V and 4 bases for J; bases not matched to a gene: 7. The CDR3 sequence is 15 residues long. From germline, CDR1 is SGHNT and CDR2 YYREEE (reference sequence). The CDR3 DNA follows: TGTGCCAGCAGCCCCCGCCTAGCGGGAGCAGAGACCCAGTACTTC. It translates to CASSPRLAGAETQYF.

The chain has TRBV10-3 and TRBJ2-1; D remains ambiguous. The germline V gene has CDR1 ENHRY and CDR2 SYGVKD. V was clipped by 0 bases and J by 10 bases, with 10 bases between them. The CDR3 extends over 13 amino acids. The CDR3 coding sequence is TGTGCCATCAGTGAGTCGAGCAGCATCGAGCAGTTCTTC. Protein: CAISESSSIEQFF.

Only a few counts were recorded for this clone. V is TRBV10-3 and J is TRBJ1-1; no firm D call. Trimming took 5 bases from V and 1 from J, leaving 8 bases between them. This CDR3 region has 13 residues. CDR1 ENHRY and CDR2 SYGVKD come from the germline V gene. The CDR3 DNA sequence: TGTGCCATCAGTATTGAGAAGAACACTGAAGCTTTCTTT. As protein: CAISIEKNTEAFF.

The chain is built from TRBV29-1 and TRBJ2-7, with D uncertain. V was pared by 5 bases and J by 7 bases, with 18 bases between. The CDR3 is made up of 13 amino acids. Germline loops: CDR1 SQVTM, CDR2 ANQGSEA. CDR3 protein: CSVWSPGVEEQYF. The DNA for the CDR3 is TGCAGCGTTTGGTCCCCCGGAGTGGAAGAGCAGTACTTC.

The CDR3 DNA reads TGTGCCAGCAGTGAGTACGCGAACACTGAAGCTTTCTTT. Its translation: CASSEYANTEAFF. The rearrangement uses TRBV2 and TRBJ1-1; D unclear. Germline CDR1 is SNHLY and CDR2 is FYNNEI. The CDR3 totals 13 residues. Trimming pared 3 bases from V and 1 base from J, leaving 6 bases between.

The chain employs TRBV25-1 and TRBJ2-1; possibly TRBD2 for D (7 bases). The CDR3 runs 14 residues. V dropped 8 bases and J dropped 7 bases, with 18 bases sitting between them. Looked up from germline, CDR1 is MGHDK and CDR2 is SYGVNS. The CDR3 reads CASETPGGRNEQFF. In DNA form, the CDR3 reads TGTGCCAGCGAGACCCCCGGGGGGCGAAATGAGCAGTTCTTC.

This clone has only a few counts. This sequence joins TRBV20-1 and TRBJ1-5; D not resolved. The CDR3 is 11 amino acids. V was cut by 0 bases and J by 11 bases, with 8 bases left in between. Germline CDR1 DFQATT, CDR2 SNEGSKA (reference sequence). The CDR3, as DNA: TGCAGTGCTAGAGATCCCATTTCCCAGCATTTT. Its protein product is CSARDPISQHF.

V is TRBV7-9 and J is TRBJ1-1; 8 nucleotides match TRBD1. The ends lost 5 bases at V and 4 bases at J; junction bases unmatched: 9. The CDR3 has 15 residues. Germline CDR1 reads SEHNR; CDR2 reads FQNEAQ (reference sequence). The DNA for the CDR3 is TGTGCCAGCAGCATCTGGACAGGGCAGGGCACTGAAGCTTTCTTT. It codes for CASSIWTGQGTEAFF.

On this clone: Other DNA sequences in this sample translate to the same CDR3. The chain uses TRBV9 and TRBJ1-5; possible D gene TRBD1, 6 bases. Per the germline V gene, CDR1 is SGDLS and CDR2 is YYNGEE. Deletions cut 0 bases from V and 5 bases from J, with 9 bases between. The CDR3 has 14 residues. The CDR3 bases are TGTGCCAGCAGCGTAGTAGGGGGGGATCAGCCCCAGCATTTT. Translating it yields CASSVVGGDQPQHF.

J is TRBJ2-3 and V is TRBV28, with 10 bases identical to TRBD2. CDR3 size: 16 residues. The germline CDR1 and CDR2 sequences are MDHEN and SYDVKM. V lost 7 bases to trimming and J lost 2 bases; unmatched junction nucleotides: 9. This chain's CDR3 is CASIIATSGSTDTQYF. Here the CDR3 DNA reads TGTGCCAGCATTATCGCGACTAGCGGGTCCACAGATACGCAGTATTTT.

The chain has TRBV5-1 and TRBJ1-1; the D is unclear. Trimming took 2 bases from V and 2 from J, leaving 13 bases between them. Germline assignment: CDR1 SGHRS and CDR2 YFSETQ. This CDR3 is built from 15 residues. Written as DNA, the CDR3 is TGCGCCAGCAGCTTTTTCCGAGAGGGTAACACTGAAGCTTTCTTT. This sequence encodes CASSFFREGNTEAFF.

The CDR3 is CASSLETTKSYGYTF. The CDR3 DNA follows: TGCGCCAGCAGCTTGGAGACCACCAAATCCTATGGCTACACCTTC. The chain combines TRBV5-1 with TRBJ1-2; D gene ambiguous. Germline CDR1 SGHRS, CDR2 YFSETQ. The CDR3 length is 15 residues. The germline V and J ends were trimmed by 0 bases and 4 bases, with 13 bases remaining between them.

In this sample, this clone turned up once. This chain uses TRBV7-2 with TRBJ2-1; no clear D. CDR1 is SGHTA and CDR2 is FQGNSA in the germline V gene. This CDR3 is 15 amino acids long. V was cut by 0 bases and J by 0 bases, with 6 bases left in between. The DNA of the CDR3 is TGTGCCAGCAGCTTAGCGGCCCGCTCCTACAATGAGCAGTTCTTC. Translation gives CASSLAARSYNEQFF.

The chain has TRBV30 and TRBJ2-3; 11 bases are a match to TRBD2. Trimming at V came to 6 bases and at J to 2 bases, leaving 13 bases not matched to a gene. The CDR3 consists of 17 residues. Germline V CDR1 and CDR2: GTSNPN, SVGIG (reference sequence). The CDR3 DNA reads TGTGCCTGCGTCTTAGCGGGAGGGCCCATCATCACAGATACGCAGTATTTT. Its translation is CACVLAGGPIITDTQYF.